This T cell receptor (beta chain) is from a study of T-cell reconstitution after alpha-beta-depleted transplantation in children listed by TCRdb under 2016. Background for the entire study: Using TCR repertoire profiling, the study followed T-cell immune reconstitution in a quantitative way in children after TCRalphabeta/CD19-depleted allogeneic hematopoietic cell transplantation. The investigation overall reported the following: The apparently early recovery of alphabetaT-cell counts about two months after transplant reportedly depended on only several hundred rapidly expanded clones that came from non-depleted graft cells. The frequencies of hyperexpanded clones fell over the following months, and after one year, T-cell counts and TCRbeta diversity were mostly attributed to newly produced T cells. In some patients, the high TCRbeta diversity seen at day 60 was put down to recipient T cells and intrathymic progenitors that had survived conditioning.

This clonotype turned up a few times. This receptor's antigen is unknown. It has no much larger one-base neighbor in the sample; base qualities were not kept. From the cysteine through the phenylalanine, the CDR3 covers 12 amino acids. The only DNA kept is the CDR3, 36 bases in frame from the first base. Based on the germline V gene, the CDR1 and CDR2 sequences are MNHEY and SVGAGI. Relative to germline, V is 2 bases shorter and J is 9 bases shorter, with 8 bases between their ends. Libraries were constructed by PCR. The instrument was an Illumina HiSeq 2500. TCR libraries were prepared with molecular barcoding, using unique molecular identifiers to normalize TCRbeta repertoire quantification. TCRdb ran its own pipeline on the public reads, namely fastp trimming at Q25 and MiXCR clone calling, and kept in-frame beta chains. Identical CDR3 proteins give one entry, which carries the most common genes and DNA. For this sample the table gives about 500,000 distinct CDR3 sequences, of which about an eighth were detected only once. Around 13% of the sample is taken by the ten largest.

The sample's treatment or condition label is to be understood as: allogeneic hematopoietic cell transplantation with graft depleted of TCRalphabeta T cells and CD19 B cells. TCRalphabeta/CD19-depleted allogeneic hematopoietic cell grafts were given to the transplant recipients, all of whom were children. Sequencing used PBMCs, mostly from graft donor cells, obtained 180 days after TCRalphabeta/CD19-depleted stem cell transplant. The chain was built from TRBV6-5 and TRBJ1-5, with the D gene not clear enough to name. This receptor was taken from a female patient aged 2 to 10 who had a stem cell transplant for aplastic anemia, so the T cells may come from the graft donor. The CDR3 protein sequence reads: CASSYPFGPQHF. The base sequence is TGTGCCAGCAGTTACCCCTTTGGGCCCCAGCATTTT.